This TCR beta chain emerged from a study of kidney transplant recipient with SARS-CoV-2 infection. TCRdb redid the calling of the reads with MiXCR, one entry per CDR3 protein. The data show 200,000 to 300,000 distinct CDR3 sequences, more than 25% seen once. V was shortened by 2 bases and J by 3 bases, with 8 bases between the two germline ends. CDR3 length: 13 amino acids. Germline assignment: CDR1 KGHSH and CDR2 LQKENI. With regard to this clonotype: This may arise from a read error, as a much more abundant clone is one base away.

The chain combines TRBV18 with TRBJ2-7; no definite D call. Specimen: a blood sample, collected at baseline and around day 110 from a kidney transplant recipient. This receptor was taken from a male patient aged 30 to 39 who had COVID-19 and was a kidney transplant recipient. Some of these T cells may belong to the graft donor. The CDR3 sequence: CASSPGDNYEQYF. The CDR3, as DNA: TGTGCCAGCTCACCAGGCGACAACTACGAGCAGTACTTC.